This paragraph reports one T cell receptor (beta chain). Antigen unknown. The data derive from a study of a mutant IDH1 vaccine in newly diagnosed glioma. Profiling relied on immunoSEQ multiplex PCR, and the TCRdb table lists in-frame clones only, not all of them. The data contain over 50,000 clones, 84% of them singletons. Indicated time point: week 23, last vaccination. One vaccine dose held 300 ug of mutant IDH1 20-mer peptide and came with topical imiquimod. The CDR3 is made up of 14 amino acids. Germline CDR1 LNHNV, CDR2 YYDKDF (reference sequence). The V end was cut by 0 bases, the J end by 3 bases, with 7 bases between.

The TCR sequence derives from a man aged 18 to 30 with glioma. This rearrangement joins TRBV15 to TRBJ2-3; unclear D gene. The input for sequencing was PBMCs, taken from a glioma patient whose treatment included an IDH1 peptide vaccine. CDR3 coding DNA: TGTGCCACCAGCAGAGATCGGGCAACAGATACGCAGTATTTT. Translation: CATSRDRATDTQYF.